This is a list of T cell receptor beta chains from one sample in a study of read filtering for tumor transcriptome and immune sequencing. TCRdb re-called the reads through MiXCR, storing one row per CDR3 protein. The sample holds nearly 60,000 distinct CDR3 sequences, 9% to 15% seen once. The sample taken for sequencing was a population of CD138-negative cells sorted from bone marrow. These receptors originate from a donor aged 40 or over with multiple myeloma. Both conserved end residues are part of each CDR3. Fields, in order: clone size, CDR3 length, D gene, V gene, J gene, CDR3 protein, CDR3 DNA. D genes are given only for firm matches. Clone size is not always given. Where it is, it says once, few, many or a class for expanded clones.

many	16	NA	TRBV4-1	TRBJ2-7	CASSQLTGRGSYEQYF	TGCGCCAGCAGCCAACTTACGGGCAGGGGATCCTACGAGCAGTACTTC
many	19	NA	TRBV21-1	TRBJ2-3	CASSKAPSSGQGCTDTQYF	TGTGCCAGCAGCAAAGCCCCAAGTTCTGGACAGGGGTGCACAGATACGCAGTATTTT
many	16	NA	TRBV9	TRBJ2-3	CASSGGTARFTDTQYF	TGTGCCAGCAGCGGCGGGACGGCCAGATTCACAGATACGCAGTATTTT
NA	15	TRBD2	TRBV14	TRBJ2-1	CACSSTSGAVEEQFF	TGTGCCTGCAGCTCGACTAGCGGGGCCGTGGAAGAGCAGTTCTTC
NA	16	NA	TRBV5-1	TRBJ2-2	CASSLETPANTGELFF	TGCGCCAGCAGCTTGGAAACACCGGCGAACACCGGGGAGCTGTTTTTT
many	13	TRBD1	TRBV29-1	TRBJ1-1	CSVPGTGDARAFF	TGCAGCGTTCCCGGGACAGGGGATGCTAGGGCTTTCTTT
many	14	NA	TRBV5-1	TRBJ2-7	CASSQGGSSYEQYF	TGCGCCAGCAGCCAGGGGGGGAGCTCCTACGAGCAGTACTTC
many	15	NA	TRBV7-2	TRBJ1-5	CASSLVGDWNQPQHF	TGTGCCAGCAGCTTAGTAGGGGACTGGAATCAGCCCCAGCATTTT
many	16	TRBD1	TRBV14	TRBJ2-7	CASSQSPGQGAYEQYF	TGTGCCAGCAGCCAAAGTCCGGGACAGGGAGCCTACGAGCAGTACTTC
many	16	NA	TRBV14	TRBJ2-5	CASSQGGRSAQETQYF	TGTGCCAGCAGCCAAGGCGGTCGTAGTGCTCAAGAGACCCAGTACTTC
NA	14	TRBD1	TRBV20-1	TRBJ2-7	CSARGQGAGYEQYF	TGCAGTGCTAGGGGGCAGGGGGCTGGATACGAGCAGTACTTC
many	15	NA	TRBV28	TRBJ1-1	CASSLWSRLNTEAFF	TGTGCCAGCAGTCTATGGAGCCGATTGAACACTGAAGCTTTCTTT
medium-sized	19	NA	TRBV7-2	TRBJ2-1	CASSPSGGVWGRMGNEQFF	TGTGCCAGCAGCCCCTCTGGAGGGGTATGGGGCCGAATGGGCAATGAGCAGTTCTTC
many	12	NA	TRBV27	TRBJ2-3	CASSRGADTQYF	TGTGCCAGCAGCCGAGGGGCAGATACGCAGTATTTT
many	15	TRBD1	TRBV7-8	TRBJ1-3	CASSSWTGGGNTIYF	TGTGCCAGCAGCTCTTGGACAGGAGGGGGAAACACCATATATTTT
NA	13	NA	TRBV11-3	TRBJ2-2	CASSLAKAGELFF	TGTGCCAGCAGCTTGGCCAAGGCCGGGGAGCTGTTTTTT
many	15	TRBD1	TRBV7-2	TRBJ1-1	CASSLDKGAHTEAFF	TGTGCCAGCAGCTTAGATAAGGGGGCGCACACTGAAGCTTTCTTT
many	15	NA	TRBV6-5	TRBJ1-3	CASRYDSDSGNTIYF	TGTGCCAGCAGATACGACAGCGACTCTGGAAACACCATATATTTT
NA	18	TRBD2	TRBV7-9	TRBJ2-3	CASSFGLAGLSSTDTQYF	TGTGCCAGCAGCTTCGGACTAGCGGGGCTCTCAAGCACAGATACGCAGTATTTT
many	13	TRBD1	TRBV6-1	TRBJ1-2	CASGGQSNYGYTF	TGTGCCAGCGGGGGACAGTCTAACTATGGCTACACCTTC
many	17	NA	TRBV11-2	TRBJ2-7	CASSLDTGWILFDEQYF	TGTGCCAGCAGCTTAGACACCGGGTGGATACTATTTGACGAGCAGTACTTC
NA	14	NA	TRBV6-6	TRBJ1-2	CASRNRSNNYGYTF	TGTGCCAGCCGGAACAGGTCGAATAACTATGGCTACACCTTC
many	15	NA	TRBV6-5	TRBJ1-6	CASTKRSSVNSPLHF	TGTGCCAGCACCAAAAGGTCGTCCGTTAATTCACCCCTCCACTTT
few	13	TRBD1	TRBV20-1	TRBJ2-7	CSADGQGANEQYF	TGCAGTGCCGATGGACAGGGGGCAAACGAGCAGTACTTC
many	17	TRBD2	TRBV19	TRBJ2-1	CASSIGTGTSGYNEQFF	TGTGCCAGTAGTATCGGGACCGGGACTAGCGGGTACAATGAGCAGTTCTTC
many	14	NA	TRBV6-2/TRBV6-3	TRBJ2-3	CASSSPGKRDTQYF	TGTGCCAGCAGTTCACCCGGGAAAAGGGATACGCAGTATTTT
many	14	NA	TRBV5-1	TRBJ1-4	CASSAGQNNEKLFF	TGCGCCAGCAGCGCCGGACAGAATAATGAAAAACTGTTTTTT
NA	15	NA	TRBV20-1	TRBJ1-1	CNANPRVGWNTEAFF	TGCAATGCTAATCCCAGGGTCGGTTGGAACACTGAAGCCTTCTTT
NA	23	NA	TRBV2	TRBJ2-5	CASSGWGSRKGESTWAAQETQYF	TGTGCCAGCAGTGGATGGGGCAGTAGAAAGGGAGAAAGCACATGGGCTGCCCAAGAGACCCAGTACTTC
few	15	TRBD1	TRBV3-1	TRBJ2-1	CASSQGTGNYNEQFF	TGTGCCAGCAGCCAAGGGACAGGAAACTACAATGAGCAGTTCTTC
NA	15	TRBD1	TRBV20-1	TRBJ2-5	CSAIESGTAQETQYF	TGCAGTGCTATTGAATCCGGGACAGCTCAAGAGACCCAGTACTTC
many	13	NA	TRBV6-5	TRBJ2-7	CASRGTGTYEQYF	TGTGCCAGCAGAGGGACGGGTACCTACGAGCAGTACTTC
NA	13	NA	TRBV10-3	TRBJ2-1	CAISESSRDEQFF	TGTGCCATCAGTGAGTCGAGTCGAGATGAGCAGTTCTTC